This T cell receptor beta chain originates from a study of blood T cell repertoires in COVID-19. From germline, CDR1 is SGHAT and CDR2 FQNNGV. The V and J ends lost 5 bases and 12 bases respectively, with 2 bases between them. The CDR3 runs 8 residues. Clones were sequenced by immunoSEQ multiplex PCR, and TCRdb holds only the in-frame ones, with some missing. Of over 100,000 clones listed, 70% to 90% were seen once; the top ten hold approximately 1.3%. This clone was observed a handful of times. Sequencing used peripheral blood. The chain combines TRBV11-2 with TRBJ2-1; D not certain. The receptor comes from a man aged 40-50 years with acute or convalescent COVID-19. The CDR3: CASSRQFF. CDR3 sequence (DNA): TGTGCCAGCAGCCGGCAGTTCTTC.